The clone carrying this TCR beta chain was counted a few times. This sample was taken from a study of cytotoxic CD8 clonotypes in ibrutinib-treated CLL. Germline V CDR1 and CDR2: LNHDA, SQIVND (reference sequence). The CDR3 has 15 amino acids. The V end was cut by 10 bases, the J end by 0 bases, with 18 bases between. Profiled with immunoSEQ multiplex PCR; TCRdb holds only in-frame clones, not every one. Of roughly 180,000 clones listed, less than 85% are singletons. The sample was PBMCs, taken after 24 months of ibrutinib treatment. The TCR comes from a human donor with chronic lymphocytic leukemia. The V and J genes are TRBV19 and TRBJ1-2; no reliable D call. CDR3 sequence reads: CATLRTGAPNYGYTF. Here the CDR3 DNA reads TGTGCCACTCTGCGGACGGGAGCCCCTAACTATGGCTACACCTTC. The full variable domain, in which reference TRBV19 and TRBJ1-2 provide the parts outside the CDR3, is DGGITQSPKYLFRKEGQNVTLSCEQNLNHDAMYWYRQDPGQGLRLIYYSQIVNDFQKGDIAEGYSVSREKKESFPLTVTSAQKNPTAFYLCATLRTGAPNYGYTFGSGTRLTVV.